This T cell receptor (beta chain) was identified during a study of blood T cell repertoires in COVID-19 (dated by TCRdb to 2018 to 2021). Study-wide context: Samples covering the acute and convalescent phases of COVID-19 were provided by collaborators in the United States, Italy and Spain. The material from the prospective study consisted of cDNA or gDNA derived from T cells, B-cell-depleted T cells, or PBMCs. Subjects who had been exposed to COVID-19, were actively infected with it, or had recovered from it provided the deeply sampled blood TCRbeta repertoires that made up the dataset. The repertoires were released in a freely available public database meant as a resource for research on the immune response to SARS-CoV-2. The samples were drawn from the first 160 participants of the ongoing ImmuneRACE study and from 1,200 or so subjects provided by 6 global collaborators. A de-identified subject ID, COVID-19 status, age in years and sex were almost always included in the sample metadata. Where available, HLA class I and class II types were obtained from metadata supplied by the sample provider rather than from assay-based typing.

TCRbeta CDR3 regions were amplified from genomic DNA using the immunoSEQ Assay, a bias-controlled multiplex PCR. As for the authors' bioinformatics: The number of nucleated cells in each sample was estimated by amplification of reference gene primers within the assay. To quantify the absolute abundance of each unique TCRbeta CDR3 rearrangement, sequence reads were collapsed and filtered. For each sample, productive Simpson clonality was calculated by taking the square root of Simpson's diversity index across productive rearrangements. As stored in TCRdb, this immuneACCESS dataset retains in-frame rearrangements with V and J assigned. A fraction of the clones does not appear; measured against another copy, unresolved V genes explain less than half of the discrepancy, and the remainder lacks a known reason. The V and J calls and clone size come from that table; D and trimming were worked out from the DNA. This sample lists approximately 380,000 clones; roughly nine tenths were detected once. The top ten clones comprise roughly 0.9% of the sample.

This clone was detected once. The antigen this receptor binds is unknown. No per-base quality is available; no much larger clone lies one base away. Participants in the prospective study were aged roughly 18 to 100 years, lived in 20 to 25 United States geographic areas, and enrolled through a virtual design. In the prospective study, participants were assigned to cohorts based on the clinical history participants reported in a screening survey and a study questionnaire. Exposed participants had been in contact, within 2 weeks of entering the study, with a person who had a PCR-confirmed or clinician-diagnosed case of COVID-19. Mobile phlebotomists in the prospective study collected whole blood, serum and a nasopharyngeal or oropharyngeal swab from every participant. Prospective study participants could optionally give additional blood draws and questionnaires over a roughly 2-month period. Prospective study blood samples were shipped either frozen or at room temperature before DNA extraction.

The paper as a whole reports these results and caveats: The quantity of clinical and demographic metadata differed by source and by participant and was supplied without curation.

CDR1 LNHNV and CDR2 YYDKDF were looked up in the germline V gene (reference sequence). The CDR3 numbers 14 residues from cysteine through phenylalanine. Only the CDR3 part of the read is kept: 42 bases, read in frame from the first base. Trimming leaves V shorter by 4 bases and J shorter by 4 bases, with the junction holding 4 bases beyond the gene matches. The sequence joins TRBV15 to TRBJ2-3; 8 bases in between match TRBD2. The specimen sequenced was PBMCs or T cells enriched from blood (not recorded which). The sequence derives from a woman aged 40 to 50 who had been exposed to COVID-19. CDR3 region: CATSNPGGADTQYF. The nucleotide sequence reads as follows: TGTGCCACCAGCAATCCCGGGGGGGCAGATACGCAGTATTTT.